The 10 T cell receptor beta chains presented below share a single source sample, sequenced in a study of blood T cell repertoires in COVID-19. Using immunoSEQ multiplex PCR, the repertoire was profiled, and TCRdb retains in-frame clones only, with some absent. The table includes approximately 25,000 clones, approximately 80% detected once. The specimen was peripheral blood. These receptors were obtained from an older man with active or convalescent COVID-19.

The rearrangement joins TRBV12-5 to TRBJ1-1; 7 bases are shared with TRBD1. CDR1 and CDR2 (germline): LGHNT, FRNRAP. The V segment lost 5 bases and the J segment 11 bases; nucleotides outside the gene matches: 11. This CDR3 is 13 amino acids long. This CDR3 reads CASGPDTGAGAFF. The CDR3 DNA is TGTGCTAGTGGTCCAGACACAGGGGCCGGCGCTTTCTTT. The variable domain in full, completed from reference TRBV12-5 and TRBJ1-1, reads DARVTQTPRHKVTEMGQEVTMRCQPILGHNTVFWYRQTMMQGLELLAYFRNRAPLDDSGMPKDRFSAEMPDATLATLKIQPSEPRDSAVYFCASGPDTGAGAFFGQGTRLTVV.

The chain uses TRBV27 and TRBJ1-6; maybe TRBD1 (6 bases). The CDR3 length is 16 residues. Germline CDR1 reads MNHEY; CDR2 reads SMNVEV (reference sequence). V was clipped by 6 bases and J by 6 bases, with 18 bases between them. CDR3 region: CASRTLGQGINSPLHF. CDR3 bases: TGTGCCAGCAGAACCCTCGGGCAGGGGATTAATTCACCCCTCCACTTT.

The chain recombines TRBV27 with TRBJ2-7; 12 nucleotides agree with TRBD1. This CDR3 region has 15 residues. J gave up 3 bases and V 5 bases, and 5 bases lay outside the gene matches. Germline CDR1 and CDR2: MNHEY and SMNVEV (reference sequence). CDR3 sequence reads: CASSAGTGGFYEQYF. In DNA, the CDR3 is TGTGCCAGCAGTGCGGGGACAGGGGGCTTCTACGAGCAGTACTTC.

The V call is TRBV5-1, the J call TRBJ2-5, with D possibly matching TRBD2 (5 bases). The CDR3 contains 13 residues. Trimming took off 4 bases at V and 0 bases at J, with 7 bases between the two ends. From germline, CDR1 is SGHRS and CDR2 YFSETQ. The DNA for the CDR3 is TGCGCCAGCAGCCCCGGGGACCAAGAGACCCAGTACTTC. It encodes CASSPGDQETQYF. Drawing the rest from reference TRBV5-1 and TRBJ2-5, the complete variable domain is KAGVTQTPRYLIKTRGQQVTLSCSPISGHRSVSWYQQTPGQGLQFLFEYFSETQRNKGNFPGRFSGRQFSNSRSEMNVSTLELGDSALYLCASSPGDQETQYFGPGTRLLVL.

The rearrangement links TRBV10-3 to TRBJ2-7; D gene unclear. The V end was cut by 0 bases, the J end by 6 bases, with 6 bases between. CDR1 is ENHRY and CDR2 is SYGVKD in the germline V gene. CDR3 size: 12 residues. The CDR3 sequence: CAISESIVEQYF. In DNA, the CDR3 is TGTGCCATCAGTGAGTCGATAGTCGAGCAGTACTTC.

The genes are TRBV27 and TRBJ1-2; TRBD1 agrees at 8 bases. The CDR3 runs 16 residues. Germline loops: CDR1 MNHEY, CDR2 SMNVEV (reference sequence). V was pared by 0 bases and J by 8 bases, with 11 bases of the junction left unmatched. The CDR3 nucleotides are TGTGCCAGCAGTTTATCGATAATCTGGACAGGGAGCGGCTACACCTTC. It encodes CASSLSIIWTGSGYTF.

V gene TRBV6-2 or TRBV6-3 combines with J gene TRBJ1-5, with 8 bases matching TRBD1. The J segment lost 4 bases and the V segment lost 6 bases, leaving 8 bases of the junction unmatched. This CDR3 comprises 15 residues. Germline V gene lookup returns CDR1 MNHEY and CDR2 SVGEGT. Written as DNA, the CDR3 is TGTGCCAGCAGCCGGACAGGGTTGTCGAATCAGCCCCAGCATTTT. Its protein product is CASSRTGLSNQPQHF.

For this clone: Because the CDR3's place on the DNA is in doubt, the DNA is left out and the CDR3 is given as listed by TCRdb. J is TRBJ1-5 and V is TRBV21-1; the D call TRBD1 from the table was never checked on the DNA. TRBV21-1 is given as a pseudogene. From its first to its last residue, the CDR3 has 20 amino acids. CDR3: CASSKRTFAAGTYSNQPQHF.

This clone was observed a few times. The V call is TRBV27, the J call TRBJ1-1, with a tentative D call TRBD1 (5 bases). In germline, CDR1 is MNHEY, CDR2 SMNVEV (reference sequence). This CDR3 contains 14 residues. V was clipped by 10 bases and J by 1 base, with 16 bases between them. The CDR3 spells CATAYRDSNTEAFF. DNA of the CDR3: TGTGCCACCGCATACCGGGACTCGAACACTGAAGCTTTCTTT.

The V gene is TRBV4-1, the J gene TRBJ2-5, with D tentatively TRBD2 (6 bases). This CDR3 region has 18 residues. CDR1 and CDR2 from the germline V gene are MGHRA and YSYEKL. The V end lost 0 bases, the J end lost 1 base, and 18 bases lay between the germline ends. CDR3 DNA: TGCGCCAGCAGCCAAGATCGAAACCCTGGGACTTTCCAAGAGACCCAGTACTTC. It encodes CASSQDRNPGTFQETQYF.